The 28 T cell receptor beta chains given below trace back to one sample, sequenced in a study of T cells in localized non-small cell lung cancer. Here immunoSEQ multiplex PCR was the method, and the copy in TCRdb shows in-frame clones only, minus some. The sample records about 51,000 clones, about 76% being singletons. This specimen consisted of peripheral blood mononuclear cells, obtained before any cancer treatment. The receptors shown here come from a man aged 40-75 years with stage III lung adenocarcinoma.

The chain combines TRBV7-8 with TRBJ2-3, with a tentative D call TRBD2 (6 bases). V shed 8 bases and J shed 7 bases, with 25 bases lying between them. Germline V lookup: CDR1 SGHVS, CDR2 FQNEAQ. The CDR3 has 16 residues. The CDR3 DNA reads TGTGCCAGCGGCCATTTTCGGCGGGGATTCAGATATACGCAGTATTTT. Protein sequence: CASGHFRRGFRYTQYF.

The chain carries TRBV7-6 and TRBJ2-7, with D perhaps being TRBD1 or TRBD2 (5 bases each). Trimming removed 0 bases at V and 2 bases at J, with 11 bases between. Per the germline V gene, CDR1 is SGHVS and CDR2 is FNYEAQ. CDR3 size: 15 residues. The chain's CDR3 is CASSLAGDSAYEQYF. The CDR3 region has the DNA TGTGCCAGCAGCTTAGCGGGGGATTCCGCCTACGAGCAGTACTTC.

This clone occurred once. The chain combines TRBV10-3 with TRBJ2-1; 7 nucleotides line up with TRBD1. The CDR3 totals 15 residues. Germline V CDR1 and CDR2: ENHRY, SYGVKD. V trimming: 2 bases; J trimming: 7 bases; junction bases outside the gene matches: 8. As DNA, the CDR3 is TGTGCCATCAGTGAGCCGACAGGGTTAGGGAATGAGCAGTTCTTC. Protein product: CAISEPTGLGNEQFF.

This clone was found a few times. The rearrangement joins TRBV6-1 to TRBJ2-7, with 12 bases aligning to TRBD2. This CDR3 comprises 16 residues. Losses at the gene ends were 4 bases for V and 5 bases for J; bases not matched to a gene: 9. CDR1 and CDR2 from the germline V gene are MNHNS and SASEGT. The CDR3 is CASSASGGAGYHEQYF. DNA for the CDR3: TGTGCCAGCAGTGCTAGCGGGGGGGCTGGCTACCACGAGCAGTACTTC.

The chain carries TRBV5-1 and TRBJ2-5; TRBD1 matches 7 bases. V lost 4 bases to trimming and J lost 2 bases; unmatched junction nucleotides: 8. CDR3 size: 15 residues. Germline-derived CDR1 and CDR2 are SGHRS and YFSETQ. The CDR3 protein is CASSPFRGQQETQYF. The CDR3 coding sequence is TGCGCCAGCAGCCCATTCAGGGGACAGCAAGAGACCCAGTACTTC.

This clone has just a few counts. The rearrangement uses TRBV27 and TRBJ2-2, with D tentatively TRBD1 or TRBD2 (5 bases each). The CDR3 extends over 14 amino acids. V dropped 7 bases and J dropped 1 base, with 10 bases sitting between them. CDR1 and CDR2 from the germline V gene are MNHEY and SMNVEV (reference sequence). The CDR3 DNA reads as TGTGCCAGCAAAGGGACCGTGAACACCGGGGAGCTGTTTTTT. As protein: CASKGTVNTGELFF.

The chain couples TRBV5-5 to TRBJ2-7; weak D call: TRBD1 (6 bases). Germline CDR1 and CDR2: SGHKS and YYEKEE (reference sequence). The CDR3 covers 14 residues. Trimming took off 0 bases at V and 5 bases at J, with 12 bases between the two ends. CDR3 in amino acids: CASSLARQVHEQYF. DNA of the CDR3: TGTGCCAGCAGCTTGGCCCGACAGGTCCACGAGCAGTACTTC.

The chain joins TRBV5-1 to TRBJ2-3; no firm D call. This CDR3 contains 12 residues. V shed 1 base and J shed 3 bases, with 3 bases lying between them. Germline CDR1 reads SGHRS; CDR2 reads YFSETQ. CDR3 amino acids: CASSLRTDTQYF. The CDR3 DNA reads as TGCGCCAGCAGCTTGAGAACAGATACGCAGTATTTT.

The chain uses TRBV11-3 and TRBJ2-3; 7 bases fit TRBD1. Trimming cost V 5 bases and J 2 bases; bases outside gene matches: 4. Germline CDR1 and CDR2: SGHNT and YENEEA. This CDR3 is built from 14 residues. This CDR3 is CASSGDSTTDTQYF. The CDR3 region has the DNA TGTGCCAGCAGCGGGGACAGTACCACAGATACGCAGTATTTT.

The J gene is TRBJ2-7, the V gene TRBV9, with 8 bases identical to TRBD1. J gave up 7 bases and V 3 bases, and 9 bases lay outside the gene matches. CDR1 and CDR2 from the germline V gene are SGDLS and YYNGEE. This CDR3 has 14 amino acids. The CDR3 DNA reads TGTGCCAGCAGCGGAGGGACAGGTGCTAGGGAGCAGTACTTC. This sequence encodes CASSGGTGAREQYF.

The CDR3: CSVGNSQGASEAFF. The CDR3 nucleotides read TGCAGCGTTGGGAACTCCCAAGGGGCCTCTGAAGCTTTCTTT. V and J are TRBV29-1 and TRBJ1-1; weak D call: TRBD1 (5 bases). The CDR3 runs 14 residues. Germline lookup yields CDR1 SQVTM and CDR2 ANQGSEA. V was shortened by 4 bases and J by 6 bases, with 18 bases between the two germline ends. Drawing the rest from reference TRBV29-1 and TRBJ1-1, the complete variable domain is SAVISQKPSRDICQRGTSLTIQCQVDSQVTMMFWYRQQPGQSLTLIATANQGSEATYESGFVIDKFPISRPNLTFSTLTVSNMSPEDSSIYLCSVGNSQGASEAFFGQGTRLTVV.

The CDR3 loop reads CASSLSQGRVDEQYF. CDR3 nucleotide sequence: TGTGCCAGCAGTTTATCGCAAGGCAGGGTGGACGAGCAGTACTTC. The J gene is TRBJ2-7, the V gene TRBV27, with D possibly TRBD1 on 5 matching bases. Germline CDR1 MNHEY, CDR2 SMNVEV (reference sequence). V was shortened by 0 bases and J by 5 bases, with 14 bases between the two germline ends. This CDR3 region has 15 residues.

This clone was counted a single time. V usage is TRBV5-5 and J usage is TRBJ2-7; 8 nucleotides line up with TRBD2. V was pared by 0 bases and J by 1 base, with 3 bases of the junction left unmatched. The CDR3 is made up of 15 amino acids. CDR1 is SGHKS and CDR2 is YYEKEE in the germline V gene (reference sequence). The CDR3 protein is CASSLAGTRSYEQYF. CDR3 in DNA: TGTGCCAGCAGCTTGGCCGGGACTAGGTCCTACGAGCAGTACTTC.

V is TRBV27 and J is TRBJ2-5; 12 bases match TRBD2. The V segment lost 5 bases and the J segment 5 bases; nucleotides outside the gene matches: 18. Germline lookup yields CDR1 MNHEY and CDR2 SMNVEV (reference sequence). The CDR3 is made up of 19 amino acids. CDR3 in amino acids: CASSMLRGLAGPGRETQYF. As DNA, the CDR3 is TGTGCCAGCAGTATGTTACGAGGACTAGCGGGGCCGGGCCGGGAGACCCAGTACTTC.

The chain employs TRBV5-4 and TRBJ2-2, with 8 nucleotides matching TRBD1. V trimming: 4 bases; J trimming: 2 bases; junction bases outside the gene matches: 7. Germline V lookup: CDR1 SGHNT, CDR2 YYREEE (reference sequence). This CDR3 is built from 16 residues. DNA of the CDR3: TGTGCCAGCAGCCGTTCCAGGGGGCAAAACACCGGGGAGCTGTTTTTT. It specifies CASSRSRGQNTGELFF.

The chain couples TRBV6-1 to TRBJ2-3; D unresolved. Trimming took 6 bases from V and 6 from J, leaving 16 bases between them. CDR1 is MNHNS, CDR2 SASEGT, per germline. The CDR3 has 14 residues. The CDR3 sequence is CASSPSRGVDTQYF. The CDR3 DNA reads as TGTGCCAGCAGCCCCTCGCGTGGCGTCGATACGCAGTATTTT.

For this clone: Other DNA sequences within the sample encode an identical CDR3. In nucleotides, the CDR3 is TGTGCTATTGACAGAGGGGATTCACCCCTCCACTTT. Protein: CAIDRGDSPLHF. V is TRBV30 and J is TRBJ1-6; D is possibly TRBD1 (5 bases). The CDR3 is made up of 12 amino acids. Per the germline V gene, CDR1 is GTSNPN and CDR2 is SVGIG (reference sequence).

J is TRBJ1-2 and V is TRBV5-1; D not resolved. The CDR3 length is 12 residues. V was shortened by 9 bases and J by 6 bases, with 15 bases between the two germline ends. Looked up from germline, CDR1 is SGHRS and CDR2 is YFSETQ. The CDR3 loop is CATRLGDNGYTF. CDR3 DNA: TGCGCCACCAGGCTGGGTGACAATGGCTACACCTTC.

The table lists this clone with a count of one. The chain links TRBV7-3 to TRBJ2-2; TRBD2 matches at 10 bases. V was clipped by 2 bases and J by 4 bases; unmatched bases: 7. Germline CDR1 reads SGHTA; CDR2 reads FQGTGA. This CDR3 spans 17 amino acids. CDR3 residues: CASSLLGLADLTGELFF. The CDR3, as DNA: TGTGCCAGCAGCTTATTAGGACTAGCGGACCTCACCGGGGAGCTGTTTTTT.

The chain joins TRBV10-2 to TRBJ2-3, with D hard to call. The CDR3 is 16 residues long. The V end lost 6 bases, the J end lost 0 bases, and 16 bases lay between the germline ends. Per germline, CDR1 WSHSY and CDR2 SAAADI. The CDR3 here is CASSRGSFTSTDTQYF. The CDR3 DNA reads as TGCGCCAGCAGCCGAGGAAGCTTTACTAGCACAGATACGCAGTATTTT.

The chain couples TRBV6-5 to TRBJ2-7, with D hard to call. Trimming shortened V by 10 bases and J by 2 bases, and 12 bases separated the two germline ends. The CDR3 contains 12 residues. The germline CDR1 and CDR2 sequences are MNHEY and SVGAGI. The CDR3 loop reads CATRSTTYEQYF. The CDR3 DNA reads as TGTGCCACGCGCTCCACTACCTACGAGCAGTACTTC.

CDR3 region: CASSLTGTIYNEQFF. CDR3 nucleotide sequence: TGTGCCAGCAGCTTGACCGGGACAATCTACAATGAGCAGTTCTTC. The V call is TRBV5-8, the J call TRBJ2-1; D perhaps matches TRBD1 (6 bases). The CDR3 is 15 residues long. CDR1 and CDR2 from the germline V gene are SGHTS and YDEGEE. V lost 1 base, J lost 3 bases, and 11 bases lay in between.

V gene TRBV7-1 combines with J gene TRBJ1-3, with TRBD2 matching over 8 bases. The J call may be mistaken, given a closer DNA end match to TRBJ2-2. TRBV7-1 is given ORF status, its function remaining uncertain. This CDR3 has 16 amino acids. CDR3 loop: CASSFPSGTSTGELFF. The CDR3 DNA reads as TGTGCCAGCAGCTTCCCCTCCGGGACTAGCACCGGGGAGCTGTTTTTT.

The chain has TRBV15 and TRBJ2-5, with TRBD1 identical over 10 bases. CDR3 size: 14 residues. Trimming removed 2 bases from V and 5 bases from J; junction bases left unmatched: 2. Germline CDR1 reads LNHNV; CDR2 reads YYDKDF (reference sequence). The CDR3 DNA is TGTGCCACCAGCAGACCGGGACAGGGGGAGACCCAGTACTTC. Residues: CATSRPGQGETQYF.

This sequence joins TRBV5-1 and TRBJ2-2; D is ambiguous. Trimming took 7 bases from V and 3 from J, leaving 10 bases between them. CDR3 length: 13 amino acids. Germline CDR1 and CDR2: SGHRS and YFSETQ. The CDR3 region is CASGTQHTGELFF. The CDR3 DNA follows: TGCGCCAGCGGAACCCAACACACCGGGGAGCTGTTTTTT.

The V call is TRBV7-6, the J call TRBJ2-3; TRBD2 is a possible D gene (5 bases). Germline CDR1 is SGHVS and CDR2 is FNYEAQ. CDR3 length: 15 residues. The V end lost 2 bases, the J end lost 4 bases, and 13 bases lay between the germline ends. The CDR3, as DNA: TGTGCCAGCAGCTTATCGGACGGGGTGGCAGATACGCAGTATTTT. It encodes CASSLSDGVADTQYF.

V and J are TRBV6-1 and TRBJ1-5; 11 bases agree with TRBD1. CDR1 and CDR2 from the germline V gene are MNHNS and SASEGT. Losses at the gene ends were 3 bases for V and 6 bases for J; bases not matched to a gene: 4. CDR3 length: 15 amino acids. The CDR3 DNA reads TGTGCCAGCAGTGATTGGACAGGGGGCGGTCAGCCCCAGCATTTT. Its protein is CASSDWTGGGQPQHF.

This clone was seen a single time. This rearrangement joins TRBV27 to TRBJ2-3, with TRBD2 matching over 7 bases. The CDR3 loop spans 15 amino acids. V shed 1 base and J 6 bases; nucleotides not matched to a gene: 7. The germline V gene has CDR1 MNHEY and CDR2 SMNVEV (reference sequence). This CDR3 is CASSLWAAGRDTQYF. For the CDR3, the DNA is TGTGCCAGCAGTTTATGGGCAGCGGGGAGGGATACGCAGTATTTT.